This T cell receptor (beta chain) was documented in a study of molecular identifiers for immune sequencing clone quantification. Whole-study findings and limits: Whereas naive cells kept under 1% of molecules in clones above 20 RNA copies, such clones held over 98% in effectors. Spiked Jurkat TCR RNA from one cell was reportedly detectable among over 800,000 naive cells.

The V and J ends lost 5 bases and 10 bases respectively, with 20 bases between them. The germline V gene has CDR1 SEHNR and CDR2 FQNEAQ (reference sequence). This CDR3 has 14 amino acids. This clonotype was seen many times. Its antigen is unknown. Previously described methods and listed TCR primers produced bulk TCR libraries. TCRdb reanalysed the PCR reads using MiXCR and keeps one entry per CDR3 protein. The profile shows about 640,000 distinct CDR3 sequences, just under 20% of them singletons. Each library that profiled naive CD8 cells came from around 20,000 to 990,000 sorted cells with 10%, 30% or 50% RNA.

This clonotype was obtained from a human donor in good health. Some libraries in this study had Jurkat cell RNA spiked in. The gene calls are TRBV7-9 and TRBJ1-1; D remains ambiguous. The sample was naive CD8+ T cells from blood, with Jurkat cell RNA spiked in. The subset here: FACS-sorted CD8+CD4-CCR7+CD45RA+ naive T cells. CDR3 amino acids: CASSPDPHLDLAFF. Written as DNA, the CDR3 is TGTGCCAGCAGCCCAGACCCTCACCTCGATTTAGCTTTCTTT.